What follows are 24 T cell receptor beta chains derived from one specimen sequenced in a study of radiotherapy plus CTLA-4 blockade in lung cancer. Here immunoSEQ multiplex PCR was the method, and the copy in TCRdb shows in-frame clones only, minus some. The sample holds around 71,000 clones, approximately 76% seen once. This material consisted of peripheral blood, taken from a patient treated with radiotherapy plus ipilimumab. The source of these receptors is a human donor with non-small cell lung cancer whose response to radiotherapy plus ipilimumab could not be evaluated. Some clones in this sample may be carry-over from other donors' samples.

The chain joins TRBV28 to TRBJ2-2; 7 bases are a match to TRBD1. The CDR3 is 16 amino acids. Per germline, CDR1 MDHEN and CDR2 SYDVKM. V gave up 5 bases and J gave up 2 bases; unmatched junction bases: 8. The CDR3 region is CASSPLTGVNTGELFF. In DNA, the CDR3 is TGTGCCAGCAGTCCCCTCACAGGGGTAAACACCGGGGAGCTGTTTTTT.

This chain joins TRBV2 and TRBJ2-7; 9 bases are a match to TRBD1. Germline CDR1 SNHLY, CDR2 FYNNEI. J gave up 7 bases and V 8 bases, and 12 bases lay outside the gene matches. The CDR3 runs to 14 residues. CDR3 nucleotide sequence: TGTGCCAGCTCCTCCGGCGGGACAGGGAGAGAGCAGTACTTC. This codes for CASSSGGTGREQYF.

This chain uses TRBV5-4 with TRBJ2-6; D might be TRBD1 (5 bases). Germline-derived CDR1 and CDR2 are SGHNT and YYREEE (reference sequence). The CDR3 sequence is 17 residues long. Trimming took off 4 bases at V and 0 bases at J, with 14 bases between the two ends. The CDR3 DNA follows: TGTGCCAGCAGCGAAGGGGCCAGAACCTCTGGGGCCAACGTCCTGACTTTC. It yields the protein CASSEGARTSGANVLTF. The variable domain in full, completed from reference TRBV5-4 and TRBJ2-6, reads ETGVTQSPTHLIKTRGQQVTLRCSSQSGHNTVSWYQQALGQGPQFIFQYYREEENGRGNFPPRFSGLQFPNYSSELNVNALELDDSALYLCASSEGARTSGANVLTFGAGSRLTVL.

A single count supports this clone. The chain recombines TRBV4-2 with TRBJ2-5; TRBD2 agrees at 9 bases. CDR1 and CDR2 from the germline V gene are LGHNA and YNFKEQ. The J segment lost 3 bases and the V segment lost 0 bases, leaving 5 bases of the junction unmatched. CDR3 length equals 16 residues. The CDR3 region has the DNA TGTGCCAGCAGCCAAGAGGGGGCGGGGGGGAAAGAGACCCAGTACTTC. Translating it yields CASSQEGAGGKETQYF.

This clone showed up just once. The chain couples TRBV7-2 to TRBJ2-7; no clear D. The germline V and J ends were trimmed by 0 bases and 5 bases, with 8 bases remaining between them. Per the germline V gene, CDR1 is SGHTA and CDR2 is FQGNSA. The CDR3 loop spans 13 amino acids. CDR3 region: CASSLARPHEQYF. CDR3 in DNA: TGTGCCAGCAGCTTAGCGCGGCCCCACGAGCAGTACTTC.

Only one count was recorded for this clone. The chain uses TRBV27 and TRBJ1-1, with 7 bases that match TRBD1. The CDR3 is made up of 16 amino acids. After removal of 8 bases from V and 4 bases from J, the junction contained 16 bases not matched to a gene. CDR1 and CDR2 (germline): MNHEY, SMNVEV (reference sequence). CDR3 region: CASRAGTETFGTEAFF. The CDR3 DNA reads TGTGCCAGCCGTGCGGGGACAGAAACGTTTGGCACTGAAGCTTTCTTT.

This chain connects TRBV6-7 to TRBJ1-3; D is perhaps TRBD1 (5 bases). TRBV6-7 is designated an ORF whose function remains uncertain. The V end was cut by 0 bases, the J end by 1 base, with 10 bases between. The CDR3 runs 16 residues. In nucleotides, the CDR3 is TGTGCCAGCAGTTACTCGTTGACAGTGTCTGGAAACACCATATATTTT. It translates to CASSYSLTVSGNTIYF.

There are a few counts of this clone. The CDR3 sequence: CASSSTSRLGGETQYF. In nucleotides, the CDR3 is TGCGCCAGCAGCTCCACCTCCCGCCTAGGGGGAGAGACCCAGTACTTC. The rearrangement joins TRBV5-1 to TRBJ2-5; tentatively, D is TRBD1 (6 bases). Germline loops: CDR1 SGHRS, CDR2 YFSETQ. This CDR3 comprises 16 residues. V was cut by 3 bases and J by 4 bases, with 19 bases left in between.

The V call is TRBV6-1, the J call TRBJ1-5; 8 bases line up with TRBD1. Germline CDR1 and CDR2: MNHNS and SASEGT. The ends lost 8 bases at V and 7 bases at J; junction bases unmatched: 1. The CDR3 is 11 amino acids. CDR3 protein: CASGQGQPQHF. The CDR3 DNA is TGTGCCAGCGGACAGGGCCAGCCCCAGCATTTT.

This rearrangement joins TRBV27 to TRBJ2-5, with a weak D call TRBD2 (6 bases). The germline V gene encodes CDR1 MNHEY and CDR2 SMNVEV (reference sequence). The ends were cut back, 5 bases at V and 5 bases at J, with 12 bases in the middle. The CDR3 has 13 residues. CDR3 coding DNA: TGTGCCAGCAGTCCTCGGGCGGGGGAGACCCAGTACTTC. Translation: CASSPRAGETQYF.

This chain uses TRBV9 with TRBJ2-7, with 9 bases aligning to TRBD1. Trimming cost V 2 bases and J 2 bases; bases outside gene matches: 5. The length of the CDR3 is 15 residues. CDR1 and CDR2 (germline): SGDLS, YYNGEE. The CDR3 region is CASSVGQGSPYEQYF. Written as DNA, the CDR3 is TGTGCCAGCAGCGTCGGACAGGGGTCCCCCTACGAGCAGTACTTC.

J is TRBJ2-7 and V is TRBV2, with 10 bases matching TRBD1. With 5 bases clipped from V and 3 bases from J, the junction kept 7 bases outside the gene matches. This CDR3 comprises 15 residues. Germline V gene lookup returns CDR1 SNHLY and CDR2 FYNNEI. The CDR3, as DNA: TGTGCCAGCAGTCGGATAGGGACAGGGGTCTACGAGCAGTACTTC. Protein product: CASSRIGTGVYEQYF. The variable domain in full, with the rest retrieved from reference TRBV2 and TRBJ2-7, is EPEVTQTPSHQVTQMGQEVILRCVPISNHLYFYWYRQILGQKVEFLVSFYNNEISEKSEIFDDQFSVERPDGSNFTLKIRSTKLEDSAMYFCASSRIGTGVYEQYFGPGTRLTVT.

The J gene is TRBJ2-4, the V gene TRBV5-6, with 9 nucleotides matching TRBD1. The germline gives CDR1 SGHDT, CDR2 YYEEEE. Trimming cost V 4 bases and J 0 bases; bases outside gene matches: 14. The CDR3 consists of 19 residues. The chain's CDR3 is CASSLGQGGGAVAKNIQYF. In nucleotides, the CDR3 is TGTGCCAGCAGCCTGGGACAGGGAGGAGGAGCGGTAGCCAAAAACATTCAGTACTTC.

This chain connects TRBV9 to TRBJ1-1; TRBD1 agrees at 7 bases. Germline V gene sequence: CDR1 SGDLS, CDR2 YYNGEE. The V segment lost 3 bases and the J segment 2 bases; nucleotides outside the gene matches: 10. The CDR3 contains 16 residues. The CDR3 protein is CASSALTGLVNTEAFF. The DNA for the CDR3 is TGTGCCAGCAGCGCGTTGACAGGGCTGGTTAACACTGAAGCTTTCTTT.

This clone is labeled medium-sized. The chain links TRBV6-4 to TRBJ1-4; TRBD1 agrees at 12 bases. Germline V gene lookup returns CDR1 MRHNA and CDR2 SNTAGT. This CDR3 contains 15 residues. J gave up 7 bases and V 6 bases, and 6 bases lay outside the gene matches. CDR3 nucleotide sequence: TGTGCCAGCAGGGGCCTGGGACAGGGGGCTGAAAAACTGTTTTTT. This codes for CASRGLGQGAEKLFF.

This clone was detected only once. The J gene is TRBJ1-5, the V gene TRBV10-3; D is ambiguous. The V end was cut by 10 bases, the J end by 3 bases, with 16 bases between. The length of the CDR3 is 14 residues. Germline loops: CDR1 ENHRY, CDR2 SYGVKD. Here the CDR3 reads CATALREHNQPQHF. CDR3 DNA sequence: TGTGCCACCGCTTTACGGGAACACAATCAGCCCCAGCATTTT.

The CDR3 protein is CASSIRQDLSGNTIYF. In DNA form, the CDR3 reads TGTGCCAGTAGTATAAGACAGGACCTCTCTGGAAACACCATATATTTT. The chain couples TRBV19 to TRBJ1-3; tentative D call: TRBD1 (6 bases). Trimming removed 2 bases at V and 0 bases at J, with 11 bases between. Germline-derived CDR1 and CDR2 are LNHDA and SQIVND (reference sequence). The CDR3 loop spans 16 amino acids. Supplemented by reference TRBV19 and TRBJ1-3, the full variable domain reads DGGITQSPKYLFRKEGQNVTLSCEQNLNHDAMYWYRQDPGQGLRLIYYSQIVNDFQKGDIAEGYSVSREKKESFPLTVTSAQKNPTAFYLCASSIRQDLSGNTIYFGEGSWLTVV.

The rearrangement uses TRBV5-4 and TRBJ2-7, with a tentative D call TRBD1 (6 bases). Between the trimmed V and J ends, which lost 0 bases and 5 bases, there was a span of 12 bases. CDR3 size: 14 residues. Germline V gene sequence: CDR1 SGHNT, CDR2 YYREEE (reference sequence). The CDR3 reads CASSLVRQADEQYF. DNA for the CDR3: TGTGCCAGCAGCTTGGTCCGACAGGCTGACGAGCAGTACTTC. Combining the CDR3 with reference TRBV5-4 and TRBJ2-7 gives the whole variable domain ETGVTQSPTHLIKTRGQQVTLRCSSQSGHNTVSWYQQALGQGPQFIFQYYREEENGRGNFPPRFSGLQFPNYSSELNVNALELDDSALYLCASSLVRQADEQYFGPGTRLTVT.

CDR3 region: CASSLLEGPNYGYTF. In nucleotides, the CDR3 is TGTGCCAGCAGCTTACTCGAGGGCCCCAACTATGGCTACACCTTC. This chain connects TRBV7-2 to TRBJ1-2; no clear D gene. From germline, CDR1 is SGHTA and CDR2 FQGNSA. V shed 2 bases and J shed 2 bases, with 12 bases lying between them. The CDR3 is made up of 15 amino acids.

The chain has TRBV11-3 and TRBJ1-1; tentative D call: TRBD1 (6 bases). The CDR3 runs to 13 residues. The germline V gene has CDR1 SGHNT and CDR2 YENEEA. Trimming took off 5 bases at V and 5 bases at J, with 12 bases between the two ends. The CDR3 bases are TGTGCCAGCAGCGCGGACAGCCGGACTGAAGCTTTCTTT. As protein: CASSADSRTEAFF.

The V and J genes are TRBV5-6 and TRBJ1-2, with TRBD1 matching over 8 bases. Trimming at V came to 6 bases and at J to 7 bases, leaving 11 bases not matched to a gene. The germline V gene has CDR1 SGHDT and CDR2 YYEEEE. The CDR3 spans 14 residues. CDR3 sequence (DNA): TGTGCCAGCATACGGGGCCAGGGGGCTTTTGGCTACACCTTC. This codes for CASIRGQGAFGYTF.

The V call is TRBV14, the J call TRBJ1-2, with 7 nucleotides matching TRBD1. After removal of 2 bases from V and 6 bases from J, the junction contained 12 bases not matched to a gene. The CDR3 consists of 16 residues. The germline V gene encodes CDR1 SGHDN and CDR2 FVKESK. CDR3 residues: CASSQLSGTDRHGYTF. DNA for the CDR3: TGTGCCAGCAGCCAATTAAGTGGCACGGACAGGCATGGCTACACCTTC.

This chain links TRBV18 with TRBJ1-1; D not resolved. The CDR3 is made up of 13 amino acids. The germline gives CDR1 KGHSH, CDR2 LQKENI. Between the trimmed V and J ends, which lost 3 bases and 2 bases, there was a span of 7 bases. The CDR3 nucleotides are TGTGCCAGCTCACCTATGAGTAACACTGAAGCTTTCTTT. This translates into CASSPMSNTEAFF.

The rearrangement joins TRBV7-2 to TRBJ2-7; D is unresolved. V was clipped by 2 bases and J by 3 bases, with 8 bases between them. The germline V gene has CDR1 SGHTA and CDR2 FQGNSA. The CDR3 is 13 amino acids. The CDR3 sequence is CASSLIRYYEQYF. The CDR3 DNA reads as TGTGCCAGCAGCTTAATACGGTACTACGAGCAGTACTTC.